This entry describes one TCR beta chain. The target antigen is unknown. The CDR3 is made up of 16 amino acids. Per the germline V gene, CDR1 is SGHTA and CDR2 is FQGNSA. Unmatched junction bases numbered 3, after V lost 1 base and J lost 4 bases. The data were taken from a study of CD8 T cells in Susac syndrome. Blood CD8+ and CD4+ T cells underwent high-throughput TCR beta sequencing. It was negative isolation that provided the CD8+ and CD4+ T cells, whereas TEMRA cells were enriched by FACS. Random-hexamer reverse transcription was applied to roughly 0.5 to 1 ug RNA. TCR beta CDR3 was amplified by immunoSEQ multiplex PCR. This amplification extended across 54 Vbeta and 13 Jbeta segments. In TCRdb, the immunoSEQ multiplex PCR reads were re-called with MiXCR into one record per CDR3 protein. The sample has about 250,000 distinct CDR3 sequences, over 85% seen once. Findings and caveats of the study: The number of individuals included in the study's TCR sequencing and HLA analysis was acknowledged as relatively small.

V gene TRBV7-2 combines with J gene TRBJ2-5, with 13 bases lining up with TRBD2. The sequenced material came from CD4+ T cells from PBMCs. The sequence was obtained from a human donor with multiple sclerosis. The CDR3 loop is CASSLVLAGGGETQYF. CDR3 nucleotide sequence: TGTGCCAGCAGCTTAGTACTAGCGGGAGGGGGAGAGACCCAGTACTTC.